Many counts were recorded for the clone carrying this T cell receptor beta chain. Its antigen remains unidentified. MiXCR, run by TCRdb on the reads, gives a single entry per CDR3 protein. The sample includes about 460,000 distinct CDR3 sequences, around 11% of them seen just once. The data are from a study of T cell repertoires in cytomegalovirus infection. About the study: Both CMV infection and a matching HLA type were indicated by public TCR beta signatures.

Findings and caveats of the study: Cumulative frequency (of public TCR beta family members) identified carriers of CMV plus the relevant HLA. The ex vivo response was dominated by HLA-C-restricted CMV-specific TCR beta clonotypes.

This receptor was taken from a human donor in good health (CMV status not recorded). Some clones in this sample may be carry-over from other donors' samples. The specimen was PBMCs.

The CDR3 loop reads CASSPLSGRKGTEAFF. The CDR3 DNA is TGTGCCAGCTCACCACTTTCTGGGCGGAAGGGAACTGAAGCTTTCTTT. The chain carries TRBV18 and TRBJ1-1; D unresolved. The CDR3 spans 16 residues. V lost 1 base and J 5 bases, leaving 17 bases between the germline ends. Germline loops: CDR1 KGHSH, CDR2 LQKENI.